The present T cell receptor beta chain was sequenced within a study of vaccination and CD4 T cells after COVID-19. V dropped 3 bases and J dropped 4; count of bases not matched to a gene: 9. The CDR3 consists of 16 residues. Germline CDR1 is MNHEY and CDR2 is SMNVEV (reference sequence). Regarding this clonotype: Its antigen is not known.

The assay that was used to sequence DNA from cultured CD4+ T cells was the Oncomine TCR Beta short-read assay. The source of extracted genomic DNA was cultured CD4+ T cells. TCRdb re-called the PCR reads through MiXCR, storing one row per CDR3 protein. The sample has about 2,800 distinct CDR3 sequences, over 30% seen once; the top ten hold 45% to 70%. Treatment in this sample: approximately 10-day PBMC culture with coronavirus spike peptide pools or control peptides (ViraFEST assay). The sequencing here drew on CD4+ T cells from blood, cultured in vitro, taken after SARS-CoV-2 vaccination. This clonotype was obtained from a human donor who had recovered from COVID-19. The chain couples TRBV27 to TRBJ1-2, with 9 bases that match TRBD1. CDR3 region: CASSFVDRGGGYGYTF. CDR3 in DNA: TGTGCCAGCAGTTTCGTCGACAGGGGGGGAGGCTATGGCTACACCTTC.